One and the same sample provided the 26 T cell receptor beta chains below, sequenced in a study of T cells expressing NK-cell markers. No DNA is given; TCRdb re-called the 5' RACE reads and lists each CDR3 protein once. The data show some 150,000 distinct CDR3 sequences, and the top ten clones hold 9.5% to 15%. Sequenced: blood T cells: a sorted CD56 or NKG2C T cell subset, CD4+ or CD8+ T cells, or bulk PBMC T cells (not recorded which). The receptors originated from a man aged 18 to 30 in good health.

This chain's CDR3 is CASSEVGLETDTQYF. This chain joins TRBV6-1 and TRBJ2-3. The germline CDR1 and CDR2 sequences are MNHNS and SASEGT. This CDR3 has 15 amino acids.

CDR3 amino acids: CASSLGGPNQPQHF. The rearrangement links TRBV7-6 to TRBJ1-5. The CDR3 runs 14 residues. Germline loops: CDR1 SGHVS, CDR2 FNYEAQ.

The chain uses TRBV29-1 and TRBJ2-1; TCRdb gives TRBD2 as the D gene, but with no DNA this cannot be confirmed. In germline, CDR1 is SQVTM, CDR2 ANQGSEA. This CDR3 is 12 amino acids long. CDR3 sequence: CSAILGRDEQFF.

The chain uses TRBV12-3 or TRBV12-4 and TRBJ2-2. The CDR3 contains 16 residues. The CDR3 region is CASSPPVTGNTGELFF.

The rearrangement uses TRBV27 and TRBJ2-7; absent DNA, TCRdb's TRBD2 call cannot be checked. The length of the CDR3 is 17 residues. Germline V CDR1 and CDR2: MNHEY, SMNVEV (reference sequence). CDR3 residues: CASSLTFGREVTYEQYF.

The chain has TRBV19 and TRBJ2-1. Per the germline V gene, CDR1 is LNHDA and CDR2 is SQIVND (reference sequence). The CDR3 is made up of 15 amino acids. CDR3 protein: CASSIGTGTYNEQFF. Full variable domain (rest looked up from reference TRBV19 and TRBJ2-1): DGGITQSPKYLFRKEGQNVTLSCEQNLNHDAMYWYRQDPGQGLRLIYYSQIVNDFQKGDIAEGYSVSREKKESFPLTVTSAQKNPTAFYLCASSIGTGTYNEQFFGPGTRLTVL.

The gene calls are TRBV7-9 and TRBJ2-1; TCRdb's assignment of TRBD2 cannot be checked, as there is no DNA. This CDR3 is built from 19 residues. Looked up from germline, CDR1 is SEHNR and CDR2 is FQNEAQ (reference sequence). The CDR3 protein is CASSDPGLAGEGSYNEQFF.

This chain joins TRBV4-1 and TRBJ1-5; TCRdb's D call of TRBD1 is untestable without DNA. CDR3 length: 14 residues. The V gene's germline CDR1 is MGHRA and CDR2 YSYEKL. The chain's CDR3 is CASSPGGGVQPQHF.

The rearrangement links TRBV28 to TRBJ2-7; TCRdb outputs TRBD1, but without DNA this stays unchecked. This CDR3 region has 14 residues. Per germline, CDR1 MDHEN and CDR2 SYDVKM. The CDR3 loop reads CASRWTGSSYEQYF. The complete variable domain, with remaining parts taken from reference TRBV28 and TRBJ2-7, reads DVKVTQSSRYLVKRTGEKVFLECVQDMDHENMFWYRQDPGLGLRLIYFSYDVKMKEKGDIPEGYSVSREKKERFSLILESASTNQTSMYLCASRWTGSSYEQYFGPGTRLTVT.

This sequence joins TRBV6-1 and TRBJ2-7. The CDR3 has 12 amino acids. Germline V gives CDR1 MNHNS, CDR2 SASEGT. CDR3 in amino acids: CASSVGGSEQYF.

J is TRBJ2-5 and V is TRBV11-2. CDR3 size: 14 residues. The germline gives CDR1 SGHAT, CDR2 FQNNGV. The CDR3 sequence: CASSLVTVQETQYF.

The chain has TRBV21-1 and TRBJ2-5; the D call of TRBD1 rests on TCRdb alone, since no DNA is present to check it. TRBV21-1 is classified as a pseudogene. The CDR3 has 16 residues. CDR3 protein: CASSRRQGAKQETQYF.

The chain is built from TRBV5-1 and TRBJ1-2; TCRdb returns TRBD1, unconfirmable since there is no DNA. CDR1 SGHRS and CDR2 YFSETQ come from the germline V gene. CDR3 length: 22 residues. CDR3 sequence reads: CASSLEPGQISGASEHNYGYTF. Full variable domain (remainder filled in from reference TRBV5-1 and TRBJ1-2): KAGVTQTPRYLIKTRGQQVTLSCSPISGHRSVSWYQQTPGQGLQFLFEYFSETQRNKGNFPGRFSGRQFSNSRSEMNVSTLELGDSALYLCASSLEPGQISGASEHNYGYTFGSGTRLTVV.

The chain employs TRBV11-2 and TRBJ2-3; TCRdb outputs TRBD2, but without DNA this stays unchecked. CDR1 and CDR2 from the germline V gene are SGHAT and FQNNGV. CDR3 length: 15 residues. CDR3 residues: CASSLEATSGDTQYF.

The chain uses TRBV10-2 and TRBJ2-1; checking the TCRdb D call of TRBD1 is not possible without DNA. Germline CDR1 reads WSHSY; CDR2 reads SAAADI. This CDR3 contains 13 residues. CDR3 sequence reads: CASRTEPSGWQFF.

The J gene is TRBJ2-7, the V gene TRBV6-1; lacking DNA, the TRBD1 call made by TCRdb goes unchecked. The CDR3 spans 14 residues. The germline V gene encodes CDR1 MNHNS and CDR2 SASEGT. Here the CDR3 reads CASRPTGGSDEQYF.

V gene TRBV5-1 combines with J gene TRBJ2-1; lacking DNA, the TRBD2 call made by TCRdb goes unchecked. The CDR3 sequence is 17 residues long. CDR1 is SGHRS, CDR2 YFSETQ, per germline. CDR3 sequence: CASSLHFSGGNYNEQFF.

The chain links TRBV27 to TRBJ2-5; no DNA is available, so the TRBD1 call from TCRdb remains unchecked. Germline V gives CDR1 MNHEY, CDR2 SMNVEV (reference sequence). CDR3 size: 15 residues. The chain's CDR3 is CASSLSVTGVETQYF.

The genes are TRBV10-3 and TRBJ2-6; TCRdb names TRBD1, which stays unverified in the absence of DNA. This CDR3 has 16 residues. Germline values: CDR1 ENHRY, CDR2 SYGVKD. The CDR3 sequence is CAISRTVDSGANVLTF.

V is TRBV7-8 and J is TRBJ2-3; TCRdb gives TRBD2 as the D gene, but with no DNA this cannot be confirmed. Germline V lookup: CDR1 SGHVS, CDR2 FQNEAQ. This CDR3 has 17 amino acids. CDR3: CASSLWGAGEPPDTQYF.

The V gene is TRBV27, the J gene TRBJ2-1; TCRdb names TRBD2, which stays unverified in the absence of DNA. The CDR3 consists of 18 residues. Per germline, CDR1 MNHEY and CDR2 SMNVEV (reference sequence). The CDR3 here is CASSLYVIGTTLSDEQFF.

The CDR3 spells CASSLWSGEQYF. The rearrangement links TRBV5-4 to TRBJ2-7. Germline V gene sequence: CDR1 SGHNT, CDR2 YYREEE (reference sequence). This CDR3 comprises 12 residues.

V gene TRBV7-6 combines with J gene TRBJ2-6. Germline CDR1 is SGHVS and CDR2 is FNYEAQ. The CDR3 is 15 residues long. The CDR3 sequence is CASSLALSGANVLTF.

V and J are TRBV30 and TRBJ2-2; TCRdb designates TRBD1, a call that cannot be tested without DNA. The CDR3 extends over 18 amino acids. From germline, CDR1 is GTSNPN and CDR2 SVGIG (reference sequence). The chain's CDR3 is CAWSALKTGNWIAGELFF.

CDR3 protein: CASTTGNTPYNEQFF. The chain joins TRBV27 to TRBJ2-1; TCRdb's D call, TRBD1, is unchecked because there is no DNA. This CDR3 has 15 amino acids. The germline gives CDR1 MNHEY, CDR2 SMNVEV (reference sequence).

The rearrangement links TRBV30 to TRBJ2-7; no DNA is available, so the TRBD2 call from TCRdb remains unchecked. The CDR3 consists of 13 residues. Germline CDR1 reads GTSNPN; CDR2 reads SVGIG (reference sequence). CDR3 sequence reads: CAWSAGVSYEQYF.